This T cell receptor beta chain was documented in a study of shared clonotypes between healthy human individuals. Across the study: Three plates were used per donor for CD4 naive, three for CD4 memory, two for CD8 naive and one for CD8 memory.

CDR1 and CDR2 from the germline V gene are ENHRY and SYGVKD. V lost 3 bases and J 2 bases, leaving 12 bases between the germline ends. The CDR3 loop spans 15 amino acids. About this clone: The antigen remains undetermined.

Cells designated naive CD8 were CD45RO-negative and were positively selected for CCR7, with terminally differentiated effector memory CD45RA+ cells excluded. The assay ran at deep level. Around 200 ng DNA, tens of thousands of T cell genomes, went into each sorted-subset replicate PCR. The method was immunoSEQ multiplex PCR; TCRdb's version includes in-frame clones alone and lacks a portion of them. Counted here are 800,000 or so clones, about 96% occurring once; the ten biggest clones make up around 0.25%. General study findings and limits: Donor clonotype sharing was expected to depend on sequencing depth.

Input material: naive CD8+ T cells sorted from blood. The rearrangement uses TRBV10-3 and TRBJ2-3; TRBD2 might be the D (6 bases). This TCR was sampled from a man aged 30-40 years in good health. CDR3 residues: CAISDGGILTDTQYF. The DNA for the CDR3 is TGTGCCATCAGTGATGGGGGGATACTCACAGATACGCAGTATTTT.